These T cell receptor beta chains were read from a single sample in a study of blood T cell repertoires in COVID-19. TCRdb's copy holds only in-frame clones and misses some; the assay was immunoSEQ multiplex PCR. Of 300,000 to 350,000 clones in the sample, about 83% were seen once. The source material was peripheral blood. The origin of the receptors is a man in his thirties or forties with active or convalescent COVID-19. Each CDR3 is given with its conserved first and last residue. The D gene is left open where the match is weak. Clone size is given for some rows only: seen once, a few or many times, or a class if the clone is expanded.

>NA|TRBJ2-7|NA|13|TRBV28
CASSPREYYEQYF
TGTGCCAGCAGTCCCCGGGAATACTACGAGCAGTACTTC
>NA|TRBJ1-6|NA|12|TRBV30
CAWSPGGTPLHF
TGTGCCTGGAGCCCCGGGGGGACACCCCTCCACTTT
>NA|TRBJ1-1|NA|14|TRBV5-1
CASSPGLEHTEAFF
TGCGCCAGCAGCCCCGGGTTGGAGCACACTGAAGCTTTCTTT
>NA|TRBJ2-7|NA|12|TRBV5-5
CASSLTAYEQYF
TGTGCCAGCAGCCTGACAGCTTACGAGCAGTACTTC
>once|TRBJ1-5|TRBD1|15|TRBV5-1
CANPRTGGGNQPQHF
TGCGCCAACCCTAGGACAGGGGGCGGCAATCAGCCCCAGCATTTT
>NA|TRBJ2-5|NA|15|TRBV5-6
CASSLAGGQKETQYF
TGTGCCAGCAGCTTGGCCGGGGGACAGAAAGAGACCCAGTACTTC
>NA|TRBJ2-2|NA|14|TRBV2
CARETSRWTGELFF
TGTGCCAGGGAGACTAGTCGGTGGACCGGGGAGCTGTTTTTT
>once|TRBJ1-5|NA|14|TRBV6-6
CASSYGSSNQPQHF
TGTGCCAGCAGTTACGGGAGTAGCAATCAGCCCCAGCATTTT
>once|TRBJ2-3|NA|15|TRBV6-5
CASSYSPPVADTQYF
TGTGCCAGCAGTTATTCACCTCCGGTAGCAGATACGCAGTATTTT
>NA|TRBJ2-5|TRBD1|19|TRBV19
CASSIVYVRGQPTQETQYF
TGTGCCAGTAGTATAGTATATGTTAGGGGACAGCCAACACAAGAGACCCAGTACTTC
>few|TRBJ2-1|TRBD2|14|TRBV29-1
CSGSGSVSYNEQFF
TGCAGCGGGAGCGGGAGCGTTTCCTACAATGAGCAGTTCTTC
>NA|TRBJ1-4|NA|13|TRBV25-1
CASSGPRGEKLFF
TGTGCCAGCAGTGGACCTCGGGGGGAAAAACTGTTTTTT
>NA|TRBJ2-3|TRBD2|15|TRBV10-3
CAIKSSGGGTDTQYF
TGTGCCATCAAATCTAGCGGGGGGGGCACAGATACGCAGTATTTT
>NA|TRBJ2-2|TRBD2|15|TRBV5-1
CASSWAGDPTGELFF
TGCGCCAGCAGCTGGGCGGGAGATCCCACCGGGGAGCTGTTTTTT
>NA|TRBJ1-1|NA|16|TRBV7-9
CASSPGVAGRGTEAFF
TGTGCCAGCAGCCCCGGGGTGGCAGGGCGGGGGACTGAAGCTTTCTTT
>NA|TRBJ2-7|TRBD2|13|TRBV27
CASSPSGLVGQYF
TGTGCCAGCAGTCCCTCGGGACTAGTCGGGCAGTACTTC
>NA|TRBJ2-4|TRBD1|15|TRBV7-6
CASSPGTGAFNIQYF
TGTGCCAGCAGCCCGGGGACAGGGGCGTTCAACATTCAGTACTTC
>NA|TRBJ2-7|TRBD2|15|TRBV4-1
CASSPIAGTSYEQYF
TGCGCCAGCAGCCCAATAGCGGGGACGTCCTACGAGCAGTACTTC
>NA|TRBJ2-1|NA|14|TRBV29-1
CSVGGWNLHNEQFF
TGCAGCGTTGGGGGCTGGAACCTGCACAATGAGCAGTTCTTC
>NA|TRBJ1-2|NA|11|TRBV29-1
CSDSGNYGYTF
TGCAGCGACTCAGGGAACTATGGCTACACCTTC
>NA|TRBJ1-5|NA|12|TRBV19
CASSPGFQPQHF
TGTGCCAGTAGTCCAGGGTTTCAGCCCCAGCATTTT
>NA|TRBJ1-1|TRBD1|14|TRBV11-1
CASSPATGVPEAFF
TGTGCCAGCAGCCCTGCGACAGGGGTACCTGAAGCTTTCTTT
>NA|TRBJ2-1|NA|15|TRBV4-3
CASSPTTGGVNEQFF
TGCGCCAGCAGCCCTACTACAGGGGGGGTCAATGAGCAGTTCTTC
>NA|TRBJ2-2|NA|13|TRBV11-2
CASVRAGTGELFF
TGTGCCAGCGTGAGGGCGGGCACCGGGGAGCTGTTTTTT
>NA|TRBJ1-6|NA|15|TRBV5-1
CASSLRGLGNSPLHF
TGCGCCAGCAGCTTGCGGGGGTTGGGTAATTCACCCCTCCACTTT
>once|TRBJ2-7|NA|13|TRBV18
CASSPAGTNEQYF
TGTGCCAGCTCACCGGCGGGCACCAACGAGCAGTACTTC
>NA|TRBJ2-3|TRBD2|19|TRBV19
CASTDRTSGRMGNADTQYF
TGTGCCAGTACCGACAGGACTAGCGGGAGGATGGGTAACGCAGATACGCAGTATTTT